The 24 T cell receptor beta chains below come from one sample, sequenced in a study of blood T cell repertoires in COVID-19. Sequencing was performed with immunoSEQ multiplex PCR; in TCRdb, only in-frame clones are kept and a portion is missing. The sample has 200,000 or so clones, roughly 76% seen once; the top ten hold roughly 5%. The specimen was peripheral blood. The receptors were sampled from a human donor in a cohort sampled during active COVID-19.

The chain links TRBV27 to TRBJ1-2, with 9 bases lining up with TRBD1. This CDR3 spans 13 amino acids. The trim removed 5 bases at V and 5 bases at J, leaving 3 bases unmatched. Germline V gene sequence: CDR1 MNHEY, CDR2 SMNVEV (reference sequence). The CDR3 nucleotides read TGTGCCAGCAGTGGACAGGGGATGTATGGCTACACCTTC. Translating gives CASSGQGMYGYTF.

The gene calls are TRBV28 and TRBJ2-7; TRBD2 matches at 10 bases. Losses at the gene ends were 5 bases for V and 4 bases for J; bases not matched to a gene: 5. The CDR3 contains 14 residues. The germline V gene has CDR1 MDHEN and CDR2 SYDVKM. This CDR3 is CASSTLAGSYEQYF. For the CDR3, the DNA is TGTGCCAGCAGTACACTAGCGGGATCTTACGAGCAGTACTTC.

The J gene is TRBJ2-5, the V gene TRBV27; 13 positions agree with TRBD2. The CDR3 runs 15 residues. V dropped 1 base and J dropped 4; count of bases not matched to a gene: 0. The germline V gene has CDR1 MNHEY and CDR2 SMNVEV (reference sequence). The CDR3 DNA reads TGTGCCAGCAGTTTATGGACTAGCGGGGGAGAGACCCAGTACTTC. This gives the protein CASSLWTSGGETQYF.

The rearrangement joins TRBV28 to TRBJ2-7, with D tentatively TRBD2 (6 bases). Germline CDR1 is MDHEN and CDR2 is SYDVKM. V lost 5 bases and J 3 bases, leaving 20 bases between the germline ends. The CDR3 extends over 16 amino acids. The CDR3: CASSPLSSAGLYEQYF. The CDR3 DNA follows: TGTGCCAGCAGTCCACTTTCTAGCGCTGGGCTCTACGAGCAGTACTTC.

This chain connects TRBV4-1 to TRBJ1-1; 10 bases agree with TRBD1. Per the germline V gene, CDR1 is MGHRA and CDR2 is YSYEKL. V lost 6 bases, J lost 6 bases, and 10 bases stayed unmatched. This CDR3 contains 15 residues. This CDR3 is CASSPAGQGGSEAFF. CDR3 DNA sequence: TGCGCCAGCAGTCCTGCCGGACAGGGGGGATCTGAAGCTTTCTTT.

The chain is built from TRBV14 and TRBJ2-2; the match to TRBD1 covers 8 bases. V lost 1 base, J lost 3 bases, and 7 bases stayed unmatched. Germline CDR1 reads SGHDN; CDR2 reads FVKESK. The CDR3 has 17 residues. CDR3 sequence reads: CASSQGTGLGYTGELFF. As DNA, the CDR3 is TGTGCCAGCAGCCAAGGGACAGGGCTAGGATACACCGGGGAGCTGTTTTTT.

The chain has TRBV6-2 or TRBV6-3 and TRBJ2-2; D gene uncertain. In germline, CDR1 is MNHEY, CDR2 SVGEGT. V shed 5 bases and J shed 5 bases, with 9 bases lying between them. This CDR3 has 13 residues. CDR3 sequence reads: CASSIAETGELFF. CDR3 DNA: TGTGCCAGCAGTATTGCGGAAACCGGGGAGCTGTTTTTT.

CDR3 protein: CASSSLPATGTGMNTEAFF. For the CDR3, the DNA is TGCGCCAGCAGCTCATTACCGGCGACCGGGACAGGGATGAACACTGAAGCTTTCTTT. The chain is built from TRBV5-1 and TRBJ1-1, with 9 nucleotides matching TRBD1. This CDR3 comprises 19 residues. Unmatched junction bases numbered 15, after V lost 3 bases and J lost 0 bases. Germline V gene sequence: CDR1 SGHRS, CDR2 YFSETQ.

The chain employs TRBV19 and TRBJ1-5; 7 bases are a match to TRBD1. Germline V gene data show CDR1 as LNHDA and CDR2 as SQIVND (reference sequence). The CDR3 loop spans 15 amino acids. Trimming took 0 bases from V and 6 from J; bases not matched to a gene: 5. CDR3 sequence reads: CASSIDGPGGQPQHF. For the CDR3, the DNA is TGTGCCAGTAGTATAGATGGGCCAGGGGGTCAGCCCCAGCATTTT.

This clone is labeled as medium-sized. V gene TRBV28 combines with J gene TRBJ2-7; D not resolved. From germline, CDR1 is MDHEN and CDR2 SYDVKM. The CDR3 is 14 amino acids. Trimming took 3 bases from V and 0 from J, leaving 9 bases between them. The CDR3, as DNA: TGTGCCAGCAGTTTTCGCGCCAACTCCTACGAGCAGTACTTC. Its translation is CASSFRANSYEQYF.

V usage is TRBV15 and J usage is TRBJ2-3; a possible D gene is TRBD2 (5 bases). CDR1 is LNHNV and CDR2 is YYDKDF in the germline V gene (reference sequence). This CDR3 is built from 15 residues. V was cut by 3 bases and J by 1 base, with 11 bases left in between. CDR3 protein: CATSSPRGGTDTQYF. CDR3 sequence (DNA): TGTGCCACCAGCAGCCCCCGGGGTGGCACAGATACGCAGTATTTT.

This rearrangement joins TRBV19 to TRBJ1-2; perhaps TRBD1 as D (5 bases). Germline lookup yields CDR1 LNHDA and CDR2 SQIVND (reference sequence). This CDR3 has 13 residues. Trimming cost V 3 bases and J 7 bases, with 12 bases left between them. The CDR3 reads CASSIGGARGYTF. The CDR3 coding sequence is TGTGCCAGTAGTATCGGTGGGGCGCGTGGCTACACCTTC.

The V call is TRBV5-1, the J call TRBJ2-2, with a possible D match to TRBD1 (6 bases). This CDR3 contains 12 residues. The ends were cut back, 4 bases at V and 7 bases at J, with 8 bases in the middle. Germline V gene sequence: CDR1 SGHRS, CDR2 YFSETQ. The CDR3 coding sequence is TGCGCCAGCAGCCAGGGGATCGGGGAGCTGTTTTTT. Translated, it gives CASSQGIGELFF.

The gene calls are TRBV10-3 and TRBJ1-1, with 10 bases aligning to TRBD1. This CDR3 contains 13 residues. V shed 10 bases and J 4 bases; nucleotides not matched to a gene: 6. Per the germline V gene, CDR1 is ENHRY and CDR2 is SYGVKD. The CDR3, as DNA: TGTGCCACCGCGACAGGGGGCCGCACTGAAGCTTTCTTT. Translated, it gives CATATGGRTEAFF.

The V gene is TRBV7-2, the J gene TRBJ2-7; D might be TRBD1 (6 bases). V lost 5 bases, J lost 2 bases, and 16 bases lay in between. Germline V lookup: CDR1 SGHTA, CDR2 FQGNSA. The CDR3 sequence is 15 residues long. Here the CDR3 reads CASSQQGIGTYEQYF. Here the CDR3 DNA reads TGTGCCAGCAGCCAACAGGGTATAGGGACCTACGAGCAGTACTTC.

V and J are TRBV19 and TRBJ1-5; D is unresolved. Germline lookup yields CDR1 LNHDA and CDR2 SQIVND (reference sequence). CDR3 length equals 15 residues. V lost 6 bases and J 4 bases, leaving 16 bases between the germline ends. The CDR3 region has the DNA TGTGCCAGTAGAAATCCGGGATTTGGGAATCAGCCCCAGCATTTT. It specifies CASRNPGFGNQPQHF.

The rearrangement links TRBV18 to TRBJ2-7; 7 bases are shared with TRBD2. V lost 0 bases and J lost 5; bases outside the gene matches: 10. Germline CDR1 and CDR2: KGHSH and LQKENI. This CDR3 has 16 amino acids. The CDR3 coding sequence is TGTGCCAGCTCACCACCGTGGAAACGGGAGGAGAACGAGCAGTACTTC. Residues: CASSPPWKREENEQYF.

The CDR3 region has the DNA TGTGCCAGCAGCCTTGGACAGGGGGTTTCCTACGAGCAGTACTTC. Residues: CASSLGQGVSYEQYF. The chain recombines TRBV7-2 with TRBJ2-7; 10 bases match TRBD1. Per germline, CDR1 SGHTA and CDR2 FQGNSA. J lost 1 base, V lost 5 bases, and 5 bases had no gene match. There are 15 residues in the CDR3.

This clone has a single count. The V call is TRBV11-2, the J call TRBJ2-7; 8 bases are a match to TRBD1. Germline V gene lookup returns CDR1 SGHAT and CDR2 FQNNGV. The CDR3 totals 12 residues. Unmatched junction bases numbered 8, after V lost 5 bases and J lost 11 bases. The CDR3 is CASSLAPGGEYF. The CDR3 DNA follows: TGTGCCAGCAGCCTGGCGCCAGGGGGCGAGTACTTC.

The chain links TRBV7-2 to TRBJ1-5; the match to TRBD1 covers 10 bases. V lost 5 bases and J lost 12; bases outside the gene matches: 22. The CDR3 is 18 residues long. Germline CDR1 and CDR2: SGHTA and FQGNSA. The CDR3 sequence: CASSPKSTGGEWGLFQHF. The CDR3 DNA follows: TGTGCCAGCAGCCCGAAATCGACAGGGGGCGAGTGGGGTTTATTCCAGCATTTT.

This rearrangement joins TRBV6-5 to TRBJ2-7; 9 positions match TRBD1. Germline CDR1 is MNHEY and CDR2 is SVGAGI. The junction had 11 bases not matched to a gene; V was cut back by 6 bases and J by 5 bases. This CDR3 is 15 amino acids long. The CDR3 here is CASSSNPGQGHEQYF. The CDR3 DNA sequence: TGTGCCAGCAGCTCAAACCCGGGACAGGGCCACGAGCAGTACTTC.

This clone was recorded once. This chain links TRBV6-6 with TRBJ2-7; D may be TRBD2 (6 bases). Between the trimmed V and J ends, which lost 0 bases and 2 bases, there was a span of 11 bases. Germline lookup yields CDR1 MNHNY and CDR2 SVGAGI (reference sequence). This CDR3 spans 15 amino acids. The CDR3 coding sequence is TGTGCCAGCAGTTACTCGGCTACGGGGGCCTACGAGCAGTACTTC. As protein: CASSYSATGAYEQYF.

This clone was counted a few times. The chain links TRBV15 to TRBJ2-1; TRBD2 matches at 9 bases. After removal of 7 bases from V and 4 bases from J, the junction contained 8 bases not matched to a gene. This CDR3 is built from 15 residues. Per the germline V gene, CDR1 is LNHNV and CDR2 is YYDKDF (reference sequence). CDR3 protein: CATTVGTSLYNEQFF. CDR3 DNA sequence: TGTGCCACCACCGTGGGGACTAGCCTTTACAATGAGCAGTTCTTC.

This clone was found once. This sample also contains other DNA sequences that code for the same CDR3. The chain carries TRBV7-2 and TRBJ1-1; D gene ambiguous. Trimming took off 1 base at V and 5 bases at J, with 8 bases between the two ends. CDR1 is SGHTA and CDR2 is FQGNSA in the germline V gene. The CDR3 spans 13 residues. The CDR3 nucleotides read TGTGCCAGCAGCTTAGGGGGAGGGACTGAAGCTTTCTTT. Amino acid sequence: CASSLGGGTEAFF.